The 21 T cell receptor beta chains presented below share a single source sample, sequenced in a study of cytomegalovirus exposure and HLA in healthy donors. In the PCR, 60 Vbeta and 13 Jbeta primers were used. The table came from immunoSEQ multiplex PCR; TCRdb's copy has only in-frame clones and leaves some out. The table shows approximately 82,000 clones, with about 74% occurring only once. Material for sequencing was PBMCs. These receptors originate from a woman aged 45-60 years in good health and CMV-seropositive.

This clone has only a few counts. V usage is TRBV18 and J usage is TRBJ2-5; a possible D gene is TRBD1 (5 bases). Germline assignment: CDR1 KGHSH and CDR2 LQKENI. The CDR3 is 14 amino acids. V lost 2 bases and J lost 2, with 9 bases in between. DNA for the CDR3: TGTGCCAGCTCACCATTAAGGGGTCAAGAGACCCAGTACTTC. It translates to CASSPLRGQETQYF. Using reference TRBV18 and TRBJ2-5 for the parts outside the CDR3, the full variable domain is NAGVMQNPRHLVRRRGQEARLRCSPMKGHSHVYWYRQLPEEGLKFMVYLQKENIIDESGMPKERFSAEFPKEGPSILRIQQVVRGDSAAYFCASSPLRGQETQYFGPGTRLLVL.

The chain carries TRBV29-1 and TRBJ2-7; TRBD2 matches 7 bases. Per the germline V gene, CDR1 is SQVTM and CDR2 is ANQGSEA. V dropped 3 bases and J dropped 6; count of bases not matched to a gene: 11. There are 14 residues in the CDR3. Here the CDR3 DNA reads TGCAGCGTTGAGTCGGCGGGAGCTTTGCGCGAGCAGTACTTC. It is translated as CSVESAGALREQYF.

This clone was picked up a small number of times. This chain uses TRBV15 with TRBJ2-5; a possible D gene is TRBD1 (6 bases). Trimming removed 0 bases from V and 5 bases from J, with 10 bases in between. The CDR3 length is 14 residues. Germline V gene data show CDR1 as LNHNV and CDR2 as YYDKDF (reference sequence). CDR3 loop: CATSREQGLETQYF. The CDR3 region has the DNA TGTGCCACCAGCAGAGAACAGGGTCTCGAGACCCAGTACTTC.

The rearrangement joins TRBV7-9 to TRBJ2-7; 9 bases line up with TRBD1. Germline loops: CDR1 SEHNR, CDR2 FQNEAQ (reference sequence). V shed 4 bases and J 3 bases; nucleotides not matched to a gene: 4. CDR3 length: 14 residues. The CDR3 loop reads CASSSRDRVYEQYF. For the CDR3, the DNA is TGTGCCAGCAGCTCCCGGGACAGGGTCTACGAGCAGTACTTC.

CDR3 amino acids: CASSQDAGLEQYF. As DNA, the CDR3 is TGCGCCAGCAGCCAAGATGCCGGACTAGAGCAGTACTTC. The chain recombines TRBV4-1 with TRBJ2-7, with a possible D match to TRBD2 (6 bases). Germline V lookup: CDR1 MGHRA, CDR2 YSYEKL. V shed 0 bases and J shed 7 bases, with 10 bases lying between them. This CDR3 contains 13 residues.

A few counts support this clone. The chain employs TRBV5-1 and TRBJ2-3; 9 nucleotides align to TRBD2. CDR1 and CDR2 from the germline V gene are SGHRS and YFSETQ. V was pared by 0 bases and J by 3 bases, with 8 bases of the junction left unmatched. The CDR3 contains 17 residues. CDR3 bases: TGCGCCAGCAGCTTGGCCGGAGCGGGAGGCGGGACAGATACGCAGTATTTT. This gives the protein CASSLAGAGGGTDTQYF.

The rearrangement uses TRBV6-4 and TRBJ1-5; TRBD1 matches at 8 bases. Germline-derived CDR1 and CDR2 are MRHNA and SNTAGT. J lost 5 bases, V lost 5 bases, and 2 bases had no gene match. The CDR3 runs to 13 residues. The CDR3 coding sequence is TGTGCCAGCAGTAAGGACAGGGATCAGCCCCAGCATTTT. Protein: CASSKDRDQPQHF.

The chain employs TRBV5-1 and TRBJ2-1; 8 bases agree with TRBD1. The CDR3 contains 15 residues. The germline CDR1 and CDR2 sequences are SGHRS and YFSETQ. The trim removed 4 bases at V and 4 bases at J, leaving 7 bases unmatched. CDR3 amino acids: CASSMTGESYNEQFF. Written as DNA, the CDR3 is TGCGCCAGCAGCATGACAGGGGAGTCATACAATGAGCAGTTCTTC.

CDR3 amino acids: CASSLFMLTGNEQFF. CDR3 coding DNA: TGTGCCAGCAGTCTATTTATGCTAACTGGCAATGAGCAGTTCTTC. The chain has TRBV28 and TRBJ2-1; D is unclear. The ends were cut back, 5 bases at V and 6 bases at J, with 17 bases in the middle. Looked up from germline, CDR1 is MDHEN and CDR2 is SYDVKM. The CDR3 has 15 residues.

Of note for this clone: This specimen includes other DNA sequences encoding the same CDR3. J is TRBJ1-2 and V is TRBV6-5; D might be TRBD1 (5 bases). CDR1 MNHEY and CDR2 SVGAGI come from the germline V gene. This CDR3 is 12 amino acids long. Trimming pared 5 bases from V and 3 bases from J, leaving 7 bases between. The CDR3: CASSPRDYGYTF. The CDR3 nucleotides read TGTGCCAGCAGTCCCAGGGACTATGGCTACACCTTC.

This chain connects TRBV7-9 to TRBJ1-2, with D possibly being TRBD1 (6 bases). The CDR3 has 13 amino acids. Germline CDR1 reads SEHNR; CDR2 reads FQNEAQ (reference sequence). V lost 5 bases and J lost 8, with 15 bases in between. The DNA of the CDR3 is TGTGCCAGCAGCGGGAATGACAGGAGCGGCTACACCTTC. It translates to CASSGNDRSGYTF. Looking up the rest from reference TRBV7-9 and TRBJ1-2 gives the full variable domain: DTGVSQNPRHKITKRGQNVTFRCDPISEHNRLYWYRQTLGQGPEFLTYFQNEAQLEKSRLLSDRFSAERPKGSFSTLEIQRTEQGDSAMYLCASSGNDRSGYTFGSGTRLTVV.

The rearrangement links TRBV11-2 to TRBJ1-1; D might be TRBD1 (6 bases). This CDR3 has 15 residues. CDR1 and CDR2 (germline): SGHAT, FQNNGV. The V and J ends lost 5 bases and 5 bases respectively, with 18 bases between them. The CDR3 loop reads CASSPVTGMRTEAFF. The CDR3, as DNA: TGTGCCAGCAGCCCGGTGACAGGTATGAGGACTGAAGCTTTCTTT.

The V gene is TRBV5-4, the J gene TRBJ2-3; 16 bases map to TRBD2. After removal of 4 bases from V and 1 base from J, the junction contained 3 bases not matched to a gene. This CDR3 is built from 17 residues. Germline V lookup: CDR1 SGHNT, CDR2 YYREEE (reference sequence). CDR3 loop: CASSPGTSGRGTDTQYF. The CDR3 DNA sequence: TGTGCCAGCAGCCCGGGGACTAGCGGGAGGGGCACAGATACGCAGTATTTT.

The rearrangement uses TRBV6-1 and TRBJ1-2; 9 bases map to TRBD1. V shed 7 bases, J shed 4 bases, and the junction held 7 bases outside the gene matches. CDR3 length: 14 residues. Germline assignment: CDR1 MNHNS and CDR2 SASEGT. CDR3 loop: CASKTDRGTYGYTF. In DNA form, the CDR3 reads TGTGCCAGCAAGACGGACAGGGGCACCTATGGCTACACCTTC.

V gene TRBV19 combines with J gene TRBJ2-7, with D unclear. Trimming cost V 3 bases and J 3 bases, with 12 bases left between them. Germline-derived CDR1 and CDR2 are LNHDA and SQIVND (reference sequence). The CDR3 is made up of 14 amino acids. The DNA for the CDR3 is TGTGCCAGTAGTATTTCGCAGGCCAGCTACGAGCAGTACTTC. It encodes CASSISQASYEQYF.

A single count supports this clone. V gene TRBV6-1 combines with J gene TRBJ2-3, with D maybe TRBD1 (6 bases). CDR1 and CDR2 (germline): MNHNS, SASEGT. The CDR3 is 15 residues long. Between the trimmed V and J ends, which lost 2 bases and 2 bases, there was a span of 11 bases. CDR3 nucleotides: TGTGCCAGCAGTGAAATGAACAGGGTCACAGATACGCAGTATTTT. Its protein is CASSEMNRVTDTQYF.

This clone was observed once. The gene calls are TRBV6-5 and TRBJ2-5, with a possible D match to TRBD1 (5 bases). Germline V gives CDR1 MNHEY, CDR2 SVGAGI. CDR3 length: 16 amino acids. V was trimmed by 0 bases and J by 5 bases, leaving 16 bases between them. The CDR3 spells CASSYSAGQGLETQYF. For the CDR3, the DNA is TGTGCCAGCAGTTACTCCGCCGGGCAGGGATTGGAGACCCAGTACTTC.

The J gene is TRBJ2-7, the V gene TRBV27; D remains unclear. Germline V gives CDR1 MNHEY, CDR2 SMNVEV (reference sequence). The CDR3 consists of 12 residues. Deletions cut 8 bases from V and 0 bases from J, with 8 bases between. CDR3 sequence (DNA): TGTGCCAGCGAGTTGAGCTCCTACGAGCAGTACTTC. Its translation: CASELSSYEQYF.

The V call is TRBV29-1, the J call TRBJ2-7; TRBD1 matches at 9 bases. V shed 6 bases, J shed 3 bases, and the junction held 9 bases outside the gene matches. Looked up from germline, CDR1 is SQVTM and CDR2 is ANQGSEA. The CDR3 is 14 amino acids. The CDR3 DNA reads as TGCAGCGTCGCCGGGGACAGGGCGATCTACGAGCAGTACTTC. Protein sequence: CSVAGDRAIYEQYF.

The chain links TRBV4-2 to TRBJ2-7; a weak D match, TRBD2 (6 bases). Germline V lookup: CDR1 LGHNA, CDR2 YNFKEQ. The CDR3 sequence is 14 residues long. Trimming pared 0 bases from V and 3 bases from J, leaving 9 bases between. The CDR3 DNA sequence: TGTGCCAGCAGCCAAGACGGGAGAAACTACGAGCAGTACTTC. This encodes CASSQDGRNYEQYF.

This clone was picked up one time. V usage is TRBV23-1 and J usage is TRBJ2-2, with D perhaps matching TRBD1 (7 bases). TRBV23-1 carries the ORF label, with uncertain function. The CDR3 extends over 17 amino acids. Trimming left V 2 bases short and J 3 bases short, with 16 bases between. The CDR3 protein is CASSQPAPGGYTGELFF. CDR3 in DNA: TGCGCCAGCAGTCAACCTGCCCCAGGGGGGTACACCGGGGAGCTGTTTTTT.